This TCR beta chain came from a study of lymphopenia after photon versus proton radiotherapy. General observations from the study: Post-nadir TCR diversity decline inversely tracked overall survival among those who died. Oligoclonal CD8+ Temra expansion after nadir drove photon patients' diversity drop. Only patients who died were analyzed for survival; proton advantage is unproven.

Of note for this clone: Its antigen is still unknown.

Only in-frame clones appear in the TCRdb table, and some are missing; sequencing was by immunoSEQ multiplex PCR. Found here are 25,000 to 30,000 clones, around 85% of them singletons; the top ten hold roughly 31%. Germline CDR1 SGHRS, CDR2 YFSETQ. The CDR3 is 14 amino acids. V trimming: 4 bases; J trimming: 5 bases; junction bases outside the gene matches: 7. This specimen consisted of peripheral blood, obtained from a patient treated with photon-based radiotherapy. This chain links TRBV5-1 with TRBJ2-5; TRBD2 aligns across 8 bases. The receptor comes from a man in his fifties or sixties with gastric cancer. The CDR3 bases are TGCGCCAGCAGCGCGGGACTAGTTAGGGAGACCCAGTACTTC. As protein: CASSAGLVRETQYF. Full variable domain (missing parts from reference TRBV5-1 and TRBJ2-5): KAGVTQTPRYLIKTRGQQVTLSCSPISGHRSVSWYQQTPGQGLQFLFEYFSETQRNKGNFPGRFSGRQFSNSRSEMNVSTLELGDSALYLCASSAGLVRETQYFGPGTRLLVL.